Given below is one T cell receptor (beta chain) in context. The entry originates in a study of T cell responses to AZD1222 COVID-19 vaccine. The CDR3 length is 15 residues. Germline assignment: CDR1 MNHEY and CDR2 SVGAGI. V was cut by 0 bases and J by 8 bases, with 16 bases left in between. Assay used: immunoSEQ multiplex PCR; TCRdb lists only in-frame clones, some missing. This repertoire shows just over 95,000 clones, 70% to 90% found once; its top ten account for roughly 3.7%. Material: peripheral blood, obtained on day 0 of AZD1222 vaccination. The clonotype was recovered from an adult in good health. The chain uses TRBV6-5 and TRBJ1-1; D is unresolved. The CDR3: CASSYSIKHQTEAFF. The CDR3 nucleotides read TGTGCCAGCAGTTACTCGATAAAACACCAGACCGAAGCTTTCTTT.